One sample yielded the 19 T cell receptor beta chains listed below, sequenced in a study of control samples from healthy donors and cancer patients. Profiled with immunoSEQ multiplex PCR; TCRdb holds only in-frame clones, not every one. The repertoire holds 150,000 to 200,000 clones, with 94% as singletons. What was sequenced was PBMCs. These receptors were collected from a man aged 55-75 years with colorectal cancer.

CDR3 sequence (DNA): TGTGCCAGCGGAGACAGGGGAGGCAATCAGCCCCAGCATTTT. Protein product: CASGDRGGNQPQHF. This chain uses TRBV6-5 with TRBJ1-5; 8 bases agree with TRBD1. J lost 2 bases, V lost 8 bases, and 5 bases had no gene match. CDR3 size: 14 residues. The germline V gene has CDR1 MNHEY and CDR2 SVGAGI.

The V call is TRBV7-2, the J call TRBJ2-7, with D possibly being TRBD2 (7 bases). Germline V gives CDR1 SGHTA, CDR2 FQGNSA. The V end was cut by 2 bases, the J end by 0 bases, with 11 bases between. The CDR3 extends over 15 amino acids. The CDR3 is CASSLRRGPSYEQYF. As DNA, the CDR3 is TGTGCCAGCAGCTTACGGCGGGGGCCCTCCTACGAGCAGTACTTC.

The chain recombines TRBV2 with TRBJ1-1, with TRBD1 identical over 8 bases. The CDR3 spans 13 residues. Germline V gene sequence: CDR1 SNHLY, CDR2 FYNNEI. Losses at the gene ends were 5 bases for V and 7 bases for J; bases not matched to a gene: 6. The CDR3 protein is CASSRADRDEAFF. CDR3 DNA sequence: TGTGCCAGCAGTCGCGCGGACAGGGATGAAGCTTTCTTT.

The chain carries TRBV3-1 (or the pseudogene TRBV3-2) and TRBJ1-5; D gene uncertain. CDR3 length: 12 amino acids. V was shortened by 3 bases and J by 6 bases, with 6 bases between the two germline ends. Germline lookup yields CDR1 LGHDT and CDR2 YNNKEL (reference sequence). DNA of the CDR3: TGTGCCAGCAGCCATTTGTCTCAGCCCCAGCATTTT. Its protein product is CASSHLSQPQHF.

This clone was recorded once. The rearrangement uses TRBV4-3 and TRBJ2-2; D is possibly TRBD1 (5 bases). Trimming removed 2 bases from V and 6 bases from J, with 10 bases in between. The V gene's germline CDR1 is LGHNA and CDR2 YSLEER. The CDR3 spans 14 residues. The DNA for the CDR3 is TGCGCCAGCAGCCAAAATAGACAGTCCGGGGAGCTGTTTTTT. This encodes CASSQNRQSGELFF.

The rearrangement links TRBV28 to TRBJ1-4; a possible D gene is TRBD1 (5 bases). The germline V gene encodes CDR1 MDHEN and CDR2 SYDVKM. With 5 bases removed from V and 6 bases from J, the gap between germline ends came to 13 bases. CDR3 size: 14 residues. CDR3 nucleotides: TGTGCCAGCAGTCCGGGACTCATCCATGAAAAACTGTTTTTT. It codes for CASSPGLIHEKLFF.

The rearrangement joins TRBV30 to TRBJ2-2; D remains ambiguous. V lost 0 bases and J lost 1, with 9 bases in between. The CDR3 has 15 amino acids. The germline V gene encodes CDR1 GTSNPN and CDR2 SVGIG (reference sequence). CDR3 DNA sequence: TGTGCCTGGAGTGTAAGGCGGTTGAACACCGGGGAGCTGTTTTTT. Amino acid sequence: CAWSVRRLNTGELFF.

The rearrangement links TRBV24-1 to TRBJ2-3; D remains ambiguous. V gave up 1 base and J gave up 1 base, with 11 bases separating them. This CDR3 has 16 residues. Germline CDR1 and CDR2: KGHDR and SFDVKD. The CDR3 region is CATSDFGVAGTDTQYF. CDR3 coding DNA: TGTGCCACCAGTGATTTTGGAGTGGCAGGCACAGATACGCAGTATTTT.

This clone was picked up one time. The V and J genes are TRBV18 and TRBJ1-4; D unclear. This CDR3 region has 18 residues. Trimming left V 3 bases short and J 0 bases short, with 17 bases between. Germline CDR1 KGHSH, CDR2 LQKENI. CDR3 in DNA: TGTGCCAGCTCACCCTACCCCCCACAGCGTGCAACTAATGAAAAACTGTTTTTT. Its protein is CASSPYPPQRATNEKLFF.

The rearrangement joins TRBV6-2 or TRBV6-3 to TRBJ1-1; possible D gene TRBD1, 6 bases. Germline CDR1 is MNHEY and CDR2 is SVGEGT. The CDR3 contains 17 residues. Trimming removed 6 bases at V and 4 bases at J, with 24 bases between. CDR3 sequence (DNA): TGTGCCAGCAGCAGGGACTTAGGGGGGATGGAGCCCACTGAAGCTTTCTTT. It translates to CASSRDLGGMEPTEAFF.

The chain employs TRBV12-3 or TRBV12-4 and TRBJ2-7; TRBD2 might be the D (6 bases). The V and J ends lost 5 bases and 7 bases respectively, with 9 bases between them. The CDR3 length is 11 residues. CDR3 amino acids: CASSPGGEQYF. Written as DNA, the CDR3 is TGTGCCAGCAGTCCTGGGGGGGAGCAGTACTTC.

This sequence joins TRBV21-1 and TRBJ2-7; the table's D call, TRBD2, was not checked against the DNA. TRBV21-1 is a documented pseudogene. This CDR3 region has 17 residues. CDR3 DNA sequence: TGTGCCAGCAGCGTCAGAGGACTAGCGGGGGTCTCCTACGAGCAGTACTTC. This translates into CASSVRGLAGVSYEQYF.

The rearrangement joins TRBV12-3 or TRBV12-4 to TRBJ1-6; D gene ambiguous. This CDR3 has 12 residues. V gave up 6 bases and J gave up 9 bases, with 9 bases separating them. CDR3 protein: CASSVGGSPLHF. The CDR3 DNA sequence: TGTGCCAGCAGCGTGGGAGGTTCACCCCTCCACTTT.

This chain joins TRBV6-6 and TRBJ1-1; no clear D gene. Germline V CDR1 and CDR2: MNHNY, SVGAGI (reference sequence). CDR3 length: 14 amino acids. V lost 7 bases and J lost 1, with 13 bases in between. CDR3 sequence (DNA): TGTGCCAGCACTCCAGCCGACGGGAACACTGAAGCTTTCTTT. Translating it yields CASTPADGNTEAFF.

DNA for the CDR3: TGTGCCAGCAGTTTAGGCAGGGGGAATGAGCAGTTCTTC. It specifies CASSLGRGNEQFF. The rearrangement uses TRBV12-3 or TRBV12-4 and TRBJ2-1, with 7 bases fitting TRBD1. This CDR3 region has 13 residues. Unmatched junction bases numbered 1, after V lost 1 base and J lost 7 bases.

The chain links TRBV6-2 or TRBV6-3 to TRBJ2-7; the D gene is possibly TRBD2 (6 bases). Germline V gene sequence: CDR1 MNHEY, CDR2 SVGEGT. CDR3 length: 14 amino acids. V gave up 2 bases and J gave up 2 bases, with 10 bases separating them. The CDR3 region is CASSYRAGTYEQYF. The DNA of the CDR3 is TGTGCCAGCAGTTACCGGGCGGGAACCTACGAGCAGTACTTC.

The V and J genes are TRBV5-8 and TRBJ1-1; 8 nucleotides match TRBD1. The CDR3 is 14 residues long. Germline CDR1 reads SGHTS; CDR2 reads YDEGEE. V shed 1 base and J 4 bases; nucleotides not matched to a gene: 3. The CDR3 loop reads CASSLTGGITEAFF. CDR3 nucleotides: TGTGCCAGCAGCTTGACAGGGGGAATCACTGAAGCTTTCTTT.

The chain joins TRBV5-6 to TRBJ2-2, with a possible D match to TRBD2 (5 bases). Trimming removed 4 bases from V and 7 bases from J, with 17 bases in between. Germline V gives CDR1 SGHDT, CDR2 YYEEEE. The CDR3 contains 15 residues. The DNA for the CDR3 is TGTGCCAGCAGCCTCATCAACAGAGGGCACGGGGAGCTGTTTTTT. Translating it yields CASSLINRGHGELFF.

The chain carries TRBV5-6 and TRBJ2-3, with a weak D call TRBD2 (5 bases). The CDR3 runs to 13 residues. Germline V lookup: CDR1 SGHDT, CDR2 YYEEEE. The V and J ends lost 2 bases and 9 bases respectively, with 13 bases between them. The CDR3 loop reads CASSLSSGKTQYF. The CDR3 coding sequence is TGTGCCAGCAGCTTAAGCTCCGGGAAAACGCAGTATTTT.